A selection of T cell receptor beta chains follows, all from one sample in a study of shared clonotypes between healthy human individuals. Sequenced by immunoSEQ multiplex PCR; TCRdb stores in-frame clones only, minus some. The sample contains roughly 2.1 million clones, about 92% of which appear only once. Sequenced input: naive CD8+ T cells from PBMCs. The receptors were sampled from a man between 18 and 29 years old in good health. Some clones in this sample may be carry-over from other donors' samples. Both conserved end residues are part of each CDR3. A D gene is named only where the DNA matches it firmly. Clone sizes are given selectively: once, few, many, or a class where the clone is expanded.

clone_size: .
cdr3_length: 14
v_call: TRBV27
j_call: TRBJ1-5
d_call: .
cdr3_aa: CASVGQGYNQPQHF
cdr3_nt: TGTGCCAGCGTGGGTCAGGGATACAATCAGCCCCAGCATTTT

clone_size: .
cdr3_length: 12
v_call: TRBV2
j_call: TRBJ1-4
d_call: TRBD1
cdr3_aa: CARGTVGEKLFF
cdr3_nt: TGTGCCAGGGGGACAGTCGGAGAAAAACTGTTTTTT

clone_size: .
cdr3_length: 15
v_call: TRBV7-2
j_call: TRBJ1-1
d_call: .
cdr3_aa: CASRQARFAVTEAFF
cdr3_nt: TGTGCCAGCAGGCAGGCAAGGTTCGCGGTCACTGAAGCTTTCTTT

clone_size: .
cdr3_length: 17
v_call: TRBV6-1
j_call: TRBJ2-3
d_call: .
cdr3_aa: CASSEPWGGPSTDTQYF
cdr3_nt: TGTGCCAGCAGTGAACCTTGGGGGGGCCCCTCCACAGATACGCAGTATTTT

clone_size: .
cdr3_length: 13
v_call: TRBV9
j_call: TRBJ1-2
d_call: .
cdr3_aa: CASSSGGSDGYTF
cdr3_nt: TGTGCCAGCAGCTCGGGGGGTAGCGATGGCTACACCTTC

clone_size: .
cdr3_length: 16
v_call: TRBV5-8
j_call: TRBJ2-2
d_call: .
cdr3_aa: CASSLGGGGRTGELFF
cdr3_nt: TGTGCCAGCAGCTTGGGCGGAGGGGGGCGAACCGGGGAGCTGTTTTTT

clone_size: once
cdr3_length: 15
v_call: TRBV5-1
j_call: TRBJ2-7
d_call: TRBD2
cdr3_aa: CASSPRTSGSHEQYF
cdr3_nt: TGCGCCAGCAGCCCGAGGACTAGCGGGAGTCACGAGCAGTACTTC

clone_size: .
cdr3_length: 16
v_call: TRBV4-1
j_call: TRBJ1-1
d_call: .
cdr3_aa: CASSPTVVVGNTEAFF
cdr3_nt: TGCGCCAGCAGCCCGACGGTGGTGGTCGGGAACACTGAAGCTTTCTTT

clone_size: few
cdr3_length: 15
v_call: TRBV5-6
j_call: TRBJ1-5
d_call: TRBD1
cdr3_aa: CASSSTGEGNQPQHF
cdr3_nt: TGTGCCAGCAGCTCGACAGGGGAGGGCAATCAGCCCCAGCATTTT

clone_size: .
cdr3_length: 16
v_call: TRBV4-1
j_call: TRBJ2-7
d_call: TRBD2
cdr3_aa: CASSQSFSSGAYEQYF
cdr3_nt: TGCGCCAGCAGCCAAAGTTTCTCTAGCGGGGCCTACGAGCAGTACTTC

clone_size: .
cdr3_length: 15
v_call: TRBV27
j_call: TRBJ2-7
d_call: .
cdr3_aa: CASSITGTSLYEQYF
cdr3_nt: TGTGCCAGCTCGATTACCGGGACCTCACTCTACGAGCAGTACTTC

clone_size: .
cdr3_length: 13
v_call: TRBV29-1
j_call: TRBJ2-7
d_call: .
cdr3_aa: CSVEEESSYEQYF
cdr3_nt: TGCAGCGTTGAGGAGGAGAGCTCCTACGAGCAGTACTTC

clone_size: once
cdr3_length: 15
v_call: TRBV28
j_call: TRBJ1-2
d_call: .
cdr3_aa: CASIRMAEADYGYTF
cdr3_nt: TGTGCCAGCATCCGAATGGCAGAAGCGGACTATGGCTACACCTTC

clone_size: few
cdr3_length: 13
v_call: TRBV11-2
j_call: TRBJ2-7
d_call: .
cdr3_aa: CASSLVRVYEQYF
cdr3_nt: TGTGCCAGCAGCTTAGTAAGAGTATACGAGCAGTACTTC

clone_size: .
cdr3_length: 12
v_call: TRBV29-1
j_call: TRBJ2-7
d_call: .
cdr3_aa: CSVDLRDGGLYF
cdr3_nt: TGCAGCGTTGACCTACGTGACGGCGGATTGTACTTC

clone_size: .
cdr3_length: 15
v_call: TRBV9
j_call: TRBJ2-3
d_call: .
cdr3_aa: CASSVRDSRRDTQYF
cdr3_nt: TGTGCCAGCAGCGTGAGGGACTCAAGGCGCGATACGCAGTATTTT